There are a few counts of the clone carrying this T cell receptor (beta chain). The target antigen is unknown. The sample originates from a study of beta chain features in type 1 diabetes. Points from the study as a whole: Shortening of TCRB CDR3s, moderate but significant, appeared in all four CD4+ subsets of Type 1 diabetes patients.

Trimming shortened V by 4 bases and J by 0 bases, and 9 bases separated the two germline ends. There are 13 residues in the CDR3. CDR1 SQVTM and CDR2 ANQGSEA come from the germline V gene. Investigators reverse transcribed all isolated RNA, so they sequenced expressed TCRB transcripts. The assay was immunoSEQ multiplex PCR, and TCRdb's table has in-frame clones only and misses some. The repertoire consists of hundreds of thousands of clones, with over 13% occurring once and the leading ten covering 0.035% to 0.04%. The sequenced sample was naive CD4+ T cells from blood. The rearrangement uses TRBV29-1 and TRBJ1-2; unclear D gene. The TCR comes from a man aged 18 to 30 with type 1 diabetes. DNA for the CDR3: TGCAGCGTTGTTCCGACGGCTAACTATGGCTACACCTTC. Translating gives CSVVPTANYGYTF. Full variable domain (outside the CDR3, taken from reference TRBV29-1 and TRBJ1-2): SAVISQKPSRDICQRGTSLTIQCQVDSQVTMMFWYRQQPGQSLTLIATANQGSEATYESGFVIDKFPISRPNLTFSTLTVSNMSPEDSSIYLCSVVPTANYGYTFGSGTRLTVV.